These T cell receptor beta chains were read from a single sample in a study of tumor-infiltrating lymphocytes in localized non-small cell lung cancer. The table came from immunoSEQ multiplex PCR; TCRdb's copy has only in-frame clones and leaves some out. Of some 6,000 clones in the sample, around 80% are singletons; the top ten hold about a tenth. Sequencing was done on a sample of lung tumor tissue. Receptors were obtained from a human donor with non-small cell lung cancer. The CDR3 runs from the conserved cysteine through the conserved F or W. The D gene is left open where the match is weak. Rows give clone size only sometimes, using once, few, many, or a class for an expanded clone.

NA	TRBV7-2	NA	TRBJ1-1	CASSLPGRAFF	TGTGCCAGCAGCTTACCCGGGCGGGCTTTCTTT
NA	TRBV20-1	TRBD2	TRBJ2-7	CRAASGYEQYF	TGCAGAGCAGCTAGCGGCTACGAGCAGTACTTC
once	TRBV6-6	NA	TRBJ2-1	CASLPDFSYNEQFF	TGTGCCAGCCTTCCGGATTTCTCCTACAATGAGCAGTTCTTC
NA	TRBV5-3	NA	TRBJ1-4	CASSLDAGGYEKLFF	TGTGCCAGCAGCTTGGATGCGGGGGGGTATGAAAAACTGTTTTTT
NA	TRBV6-4	NA	TRBJ1-4	CASSEQFATNEKLFF	TGTGCCAGCAGTGAACAGTTTGCAACTAATGAAAAACTGTTTTTT
NA	TRBV30	NA	TRBJ2-5	CAWSTGGPSETQYF	TGTGCCTGGTCCACGGGCGGCCCATCAGAGACCCAGTACTTC
NA	TRBV15	NA	TRBJ1-5	CATSRDPGGRAPQHF	TGTGCCACCAGCAGAGATCCGGGGGGAAGAGCCCCCCAGCATTTT
few	TRBV5-6	TRBD1	TRBJ1-2	CASRRQGSHGYTF	TGTGCCAGCAGGCGACAGGGGAGTCATGGCTACACCTTC
NA	TRBV5-4	TRBD1	TRBJ2-1	CASSPGGRDNEQFF	TGTGCCAGCAGCCCAGGGGGAAGGGACAATGAGCAGTTCTTC
once	TRBV5-1	NA	TRBJ1-4	CASSPDTGTVNEKLFF	TGCGCCAGCAGCCCGGATACCGGAACAGTTAATGAAAAACTGTTTTTT
NA	TRBV9	TRBD1	TRBJ2-5	CASSVARGPYPETQYF	TGTGCCAGCAGCGTAGCTAGGGGGCCCTATCCGGAGACCCAGTACTTC
NA	TRBV6-1	NA	TRBJ1-5	CASSRLAGDGQPQHF	TGTGCCAGCAGTAGACTAGCCGGGGATGGTCAGCCCCAGCATTTT
NA	TRBV7-9	NA	TRBJ1-2	CASSLVRDKSYYGYTF	TGTGCCAGCAGCTTAGTTCGGGACAAATCATACTATGGCTACACCTTC
NA	TRBV5-1	NA	TRBJ1-3	CASRSRGEIGNTIYF	TGCGCCAGCAGGTCACGGGGTGAGATTGGAAACACCATATATTTT
NA	TRBV9	TRBD1	TRBJ2-1	CASSVGDSPYSYNEQFF	TGTGCCAGCAGCGTAGGGGACAGTCCATACTCCTACAATGAGCAGTTCTTC
NA	TRBV29-1	NA	TRBJ1-2	CSVETETNYGYTF	TGCAGCGTTGAGACAGAAACTAACTATGGCTACACCTTC
NA	TRBV6-5	TRBD2	TRBJ2-7	CASWGGVNGEQYF	TGTGCCAGCTGGGGAGGGGTCAATGGCGAGCAGTACTTC
NA	TRBV7-8	NA	TRBJ1-1	CASSSTWDTRYGNTEAFF	TGTGCCAGCAGCTCGACCTGGGACACACGATACGGGAACACTGAAGCTTTCTTT
few	TRBV30	TRBD2	TRBJ2-5	CAWSKISGRGRETQYF	TGTGCCTGGTCAAAGATTAGCGGGAGGGGGAGAGAGACCCAGTACTTC
NA	TRBV5-1	NA	TRBJ2-3	CASSPVRPDTDTQYF	TGCGCCAGCAGCCCGGTCAGGCCTGACACAGATACGCAGTATTTT
NA	TRBV6-5	NA	TRBJ1-2	CASREGGDYGYTF	TGTGCCAGCAGAGAGGGGGGGGACTATGGCTACACCTTC
NA	TRBV7-2	TRBD1	TRBJ1-2	CASSTPDRGNGYTF	TGTGCCAGCAGCACCCCGGACAGGGGTAATGGCTACACCTTC
NA	TRBV14	NA	TRBJ2-5	CASSQILETQYF	TGTGCCAGCAGCCAAATCTTGGAGACCCAGTACTTC
NA	TRBV6-1	NA	TRBJ2-5	CATNPRLTETQYF	TGTGCCACCAATCCCCGGCTAACAGAGACCCAGTACTTC
NA	TRBV10-1	TRBD1	TRBJ2-5	CASSESGQGARKTQYF	TGCGCCAGCAGTGAGTCGGGGCAGGGGGCGCGGAAGACCCAGTACTTC
NA	TRBV19	TRBD2	TRBJ2-3	CASSIIAGGPGGTQYF	TGTGCCAGTAGTATCATAGCGGGGGGCCCAGGAGGTACGCAGTATTTT
NA	TRBV15	NA	TRBJ2-3	CATSLLPWADTQYF	TGTGCCACCAGCTTGCTACCTTGGGCGGATACGCAGTATTTT
NA	TRBV7-9	NA	TRBJ2-1	CASSSRERAVNEQFF	TGTGCCAGCAGTTCACGAGAAAGGGCAGTAAATGAGCAGTTCTTC
few	TRBV5-1	TRBD1	TRBJ1-5	CASSLGQGDQPQHF	TGCGCCAGCAGCTTGGGACAGGGCGATCAGCCCCAGCATTTT
NA	TRBV15	NA	TRBJ2-6	CATSRDRQDLSGANVLTF	TGTGCCACCAGCAGAGACAGACAGGACCTCTCTGGGGCCAACGTCCTGACTTTC
NA	TRBV30	TRBD1	TRBJ1-2	CAWRLGTGIRNGYTF	TGTGCCTGGAGGCTGGGGACAGGGATTAGGAATGGCTACACCTTC
once	TRBV10-3	NA	TRBJ2-7	CAISEGTLGRSSYEQYF	TGTGCCATCAGTGAGGGTACTCTGGGCCGGAGCTCCTACGAGCAGTACTTC
NA	TRBV18	NA	TRBJ1-3	CASSPLGGLGNTIYF	TGTGCCAGCTCACCTCTCGGGGGGCTTGGAAACACCATATATTTT
NA	TRBV2	NA	TRBJ1-2	CARSADGPNYGYTF	TGTGCCAGGAGCGCGGACGGCCCTAACTATGGCTACACCTTC
NA	TRBV7-9	NA	TRBJ1-2	CASSLMGAGYYGYTF	TGTGCCAGCAGCTTAATGGGGGCAGGGTACTATGGCTACACCTTC
NA	TRBV28	NA	TRBJ1-4	CAGGSWGGGEKLFF	TGTGCCGGGGGGTCGTGGGGTGGTGGTGAAAAACTGTTTTTT
once	TRBV10-3	TRBD2	TRBJ2-7	CAISGLAGDYYEQYF	TGTGCCATCAGTGGACTAGCGGGGGACTACTACGAGCAGTACTTC
NA	TRBV29-1	NA	TRBJ1-2	CSVEDNYGYTF	TGCAGCGTTGAAGATAACTATGGCTACACCTTC
NA	TRBV2	NA	TRBJ1-1	CASSDSLTLNTEAFF	TGTGCCAGCAGTGACTCCTTAACTCTGAACACTGAAGCTTTCTTT
NA	TRBV6-5	NA	TRBJ2-7	CASSLNYEQYF	TGTGCCAGCAGTCTCAACTACGAGCAGTACTTC
few	TRBV6-5	NA	TRBJ1-3	CASSLSGFSGNTIYF	TGTGCCAGCAGCCTATCAGGGTTTTCTGGAAACACCATATATTTT